A selection of T cell receptor beta chains follows, all from one sample in a study of breast tumors, draining lymph nodes, adjacent tissues. In TCRdb, the multiplex PCR reads were re-called with MiXCR into one record per CDR3 protein. Of hundreds of thousands of distinct CDR3 sequences in the sample, 32% were seen once. The sequenced sample was axillary lymph node tissue. The receptors originated from a female donor with breast cancer. Some clones in this sample may be carry-over from other donors' samples. CDR3s include the opening cysteine and the closing phenylalanine or tryptophan. D genes are given only for firm matches. The size of a clone is reported for some rows only, either as once, few or many, or as a class for expanded clones.

>TRBJ2-5|many|NA|TRBV20-1
TGCAGTGCAGGGGGGGGGGCTGAGACCCAGTACTTC
CSAGGGAETQYF
>TRBJ2-2|many|NA|TRBV11-1
TGTGCCAGCAGCTTAAGAGCGCTGAACACCGGGGAGCTGTTTTTT
CASSLRALNTGELFF
>TRBJ2-3|many|NA|TRBV5-4
TGTGCCAGCAGGCCGGACTATTCGGCAGATACGCAGTATTTT
CASRPDYSADTQYF
>TRBJ2-6|many|TRBD1|TRBV11-3
TGTGCCAGCAGCTTAGGACAGGGCTCTGGGGCCAACGTCCTGACTTTC
CASSLGQGSGANVLTF
>TRBJ2-3|NA|NA|TRBV19
TGTGCCAGTAAGTCGGGGGCGCGGAATGAGCAGGGAGATACGCAGTATTTT
CASKSGARNEQGDTQYF
>TRBJ2-7|few|NA|TRBV6-6
TGTGCCAGCAACCCCGGGACTCCCTACGAGCAGTACTTC
CASNPGTPYEQYF
>TRBJ1-6|NA|TRBD1|TRBV7-8
TGTGCCAGCAGCTTTTCCGGGACAGGGAACATCCACTTT
CASSFSGTGNIHF
>TRBJ1-4|many|NA|TRBV30
TGTGCCTGGACTAGGAGTAATGAAAAACTGTTTTTT
CAWTRSNEKLFF
>TRBJ1-1|few|NA|TRBV7-2
TGTGCCAGCAGCTTCGGAACAGGGACGAACACTGAAGCTTTCTTT
CASSFGTGTNTEAFF
>TRBJ1-6|many|NA|TRBV6-5
TGTGCCAGCAGTTATATGCCCTATAATTCACCCCTCCACTTT
CASSYMPYNSPLHF
>TRBJ2-7|many|NA|TRBV24-1
TGTGCCACCAGTGATTTGGCTGGCGGGCCCTCCCACTTC
CATSDLAGGPSHF
>TRBJ2-1|many|NA|TRBV12-3/TRBV12-4
TGTGCCAGCAGTTCAGGGCATATGGCCTACAATGAGCAGTTCTTC
CASSSGHMAYNEQFF
>TRBJ2-4|NA|NA|TRBV12-3/TRBV12-4
TGTGCCAGCAGTTTTTGGCAGGGTAGAGCCAAAAACATTCAGTACTTC
CASSFWQGRAKNIQYF
>TRBJ2-5|many|TRBD2|TRBV11-2
TGTGCCAGCAGCTCAGGACTAGCGGGATCAGAGACCCAGTACTTC
CASSSGLAGSETQYF
>TRBJ1-5|once|NA|TRBV7-3
TGTGCCAGCAGCTTAATGTCGACTAGCGGGAGGGCCCGCAATCAGCCCCAACATTTT
CASSLMSTSGRARNQPQHF
>TRBJ2-4|many|NA|TRBV20-1
TGCAGTGCTAAGGACGGGGCTAAAAACATTCAGTACTTC
CSAKDGAKNIQYF
>TRBJ2-1|many|NA|TRBV7-3
TGTGCCAGCAGCATAGCGGTGAGCTCCTACAATGAGCAGTTCTTC
CASSIAVSSYNEQFF
>TRBJ2-3|many|NA|TRBV4-3
TGCGCCAGCAGCTTTAACAGGGACACAGATACGCAGTATTTT
CASSFNRDTDTQYF
>TRBJ2-5|NA|TRBD2|TRBV2
TGTGCCAGCAGTCCCCGGACTAGCGGGAGGTGGACCCAGTACTTC
CASSPRTSGRWTQYF
>TRBJ1-1|NA|NA|TRBV7-2
TGTGCCAGCAGCTTAGTCCCGATGAACACTGAAGCTTTCTTT
CASSLVPMNTEAFF
>TRBJ1-1|many|TRBD1|TRBV2
TGTGCCAGCAGGACAGGGGTGAACACTGAAGCTTTCTTT
CASRTGVNTEAFF
>TRBJ2-1|NA|NA|TRBV20-1
TGCAGTGCTAGCGGGCAGCCTAATTACACTCAGCAGTTCTTC
CSASGQPNYTQQFF
>TRBJ2-5|many|NA|TRBV3-1
TGTGCCAGCAGCAAAGAGGGCCGCGAGACCCAGTACTTC
CASSKEGRETQYF
>TRBJ1-4|NA|NA|TRBV5-5
TGTGCCAGCAGCTTTAGACGTCCCGGAGGCAATGAAAAACTGTTTTTT
CASSFRRPGGNEKLFF
>TRBJ2-7|many|TRBD1|TRBV28
TGTGCCAGCAGTCCCCGACAGGGAAGCTCCTACGAGCAGTACTTC
CASSPRQGSSYEQYF
>TRBJ1-2|many|TRBD1|TRBV19
TGTGCCAGTAGTATCGGGACAGTCGACTATGGCTACACCTTC
CASSIGTVDYGYTF